The TCR beta chain under discussion was sequenced for a study of shared clonotypes between healthy human individuals (dated by TCRdb to the early 2020s). For the study in its entirety: A few men and two women, aged 18 to 49 years, made up the cohort. Per donor, three plates each were used for CD4 naive and CD4 memory, two for CD8 naive, and one for CD8 memory. The study deeply sequenced blood TCR repertoires of five healthy adults to estimate repertoire size and the extent of clonotype sharing between individuals. To increase sequencing depth and limit assay-specific biases, different laboratories used diverse techniques to prepare libraries and sequence TCR repertoires. Per donor, leukapheresis produced somewhere between about 0.9 and 9.5 billion PBMCs.

The donors were healthy, HIV-negative adults with no recently reported acute infections or vaccinations. Every donor was a Caucasian adult residing in Nashville, Tennessee, USA. CD4+ T cells were enriched by magnetic negative selection; naive cells were then positively selected on CD45RA, and the negative fraction formed the memory subset. Blood was obtained by leukapheresis, after which PBMCs were separated by Ficoll-Histopaque density gradient centrifugation and cryopreserved in liquid nitrogen vapor phase. Purity and quantity of every magnetically sorted T cell population were checked by analytical flow cytometry. Each sorted fraction had its genomic DNA isolated and then quantified by UV absorbance on a Nanodrop 2000c. CDR3 length: 12 amino acids, cysteine to phenylalanine. Only the CDR3 portion is preserved as DNA: 36 bases, with reading frame beginning at the first base. The germline V gene provides CDR1 MDHEN and CDR2 SYDVKM. V gives up 10 bases and J gives up 12 bases, and the segment between their germline ends measures 19 bases.

As for this clone: Its specific antigen is unknown. Base-call qualities are not available, and no considerably larger clone is one nucleotide away.

The research as a whole found: The genetic and exposure-history diversity represented was limited by the small number of donors. Compared with non-shared clonotypes, clonotypes shared by all four sorted-subset donors had higher generation probabilities. Naive subsets generally had larger estimated clonotype richness than memory subsets did. Sampling was restricted to blood, and TCR repertoires in tissue are likely to differ from TCR repertoires in blood. Rarefaction of sorted-subset datasets indicated incomplete sequencing despite the large sequencing depth. Pairwise subsampling led to the expectation that sequencing depth would affect the degree of clonotype sharing among donors. When several donors were compared, the shared fraction of clonotypes was about 5% for naive CD4, less than 4% for naive CD8, roughly 2.3% for memory CD4, and 0.35% to 0.5% for memory CD8.

TCR CDR3 regions were amplified from genomic DNA by multiplex PCR using the deep immunoSEQ assay. Extracted genomic DNA from each cell subset was distributed evenly across all wells of several immunoSEQ 96-well plates, and each plate was treated as a replicate. For sorted subsets, around 0.2 ug of genomic DNA, equivalent to 30,000 or so T cell genomes, went into each replicate PCR. Purified libraries were quantified with a Qubit 3.0 fluorometer, sized on a Bioanalyzer 2100, and re-quantified with the KAPA Library Quantification kit. Every immunoSEQ 96-well plate was sequenced on a dedicated single-read 150-cycle Illumina NextSeq 550 flow cell. In the source study's methods: Because only junctional sequences without quality scores were contained in the immunoSEQ output, filtering matching that applied to full-length reads could not be performed. To assign V/J genes and CDR3, sequences were annotated using PyIR, a Python wrapper for IgBLAST v1.9, with IMGT germline references. Any read was removed if the V/J assignment was weak (E-value above 1e-6), the CDR3 was missing, or the read contained stop codons, out-of-frame junctions, or ambiguous translated residues. V3J clonotypes were defined as sequences sharing an identical inferred V gene, J gene, and CDR3 amino acid sequence. The percentage overlap between two repertoires was calculated by dividing the number of shared unique clonotypes by the size of the smaller repertoire. Repertoire richness was assessed with RTK rarefaction, the Chao1 estimator, and Recon v2.1 estimates of unobserved clonotypes. OLGA was used to compute generation probabilities for all TCRbeta clonotypes that the gDNA method yielded from several donors. TCRdb re-hosts the immuneACCESS table, in-frame sequences only. Its copies lack some clones; in the studies checked, an unresolved V gene accounts for under half of them, and the cause for the rest is not known. That table gives V, J and clone size, and the DNA gave D and trimming. The sample table holds about a million clones, of which about 80% were seen once. The ten largest clones add up to over 1.3% of the sample.

The receptor's source is a man younger than 35 in good health. Recombination connected TRBV28 to TRBJ1-3, with no confident D gene call. Sequencing was performed on memory CD4+ T cells sorted from blood. The label giving this sample's cell subset or site can be read as: CD45RA-negative fraction. CDR3 reads: CATLRTRTVIYF. At the DNA level, the sequence is TGTGCCACCCTTCGGACGCGGACCGTCATATATTTT.